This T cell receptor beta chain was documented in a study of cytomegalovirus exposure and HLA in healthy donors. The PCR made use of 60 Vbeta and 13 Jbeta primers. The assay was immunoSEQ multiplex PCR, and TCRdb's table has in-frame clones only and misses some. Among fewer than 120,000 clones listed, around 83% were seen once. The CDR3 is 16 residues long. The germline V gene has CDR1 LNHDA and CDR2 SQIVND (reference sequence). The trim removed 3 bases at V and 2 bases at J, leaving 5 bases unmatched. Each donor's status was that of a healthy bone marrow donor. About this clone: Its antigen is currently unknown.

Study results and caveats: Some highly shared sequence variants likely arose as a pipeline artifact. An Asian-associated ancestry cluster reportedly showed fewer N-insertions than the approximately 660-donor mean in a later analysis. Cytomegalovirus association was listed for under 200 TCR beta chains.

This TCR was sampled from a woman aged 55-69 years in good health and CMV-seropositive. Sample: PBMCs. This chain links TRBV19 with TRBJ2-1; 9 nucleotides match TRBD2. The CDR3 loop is CASSIPLAGTYNEQFF. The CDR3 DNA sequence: TGTGCCAGTAGTATTCCCCTAGCGGGGACCTACAATGAGCAGTTCTTC. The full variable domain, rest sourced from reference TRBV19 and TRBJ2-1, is DGGITQSPKYLFRKEGQNVTLSCEQNLNHDAMYWYRQDPGQGLRLIYYSQIVNDFQKGDIAEGYSVSREKKESFPLTVTSAQKNPTAFYLCASSIPLAGTYNEQFFGPGTRLTVL.